Below, 18 T cell receptor beta chains from the same sample are listed, as sequenced in a study of CD8 T cells in ankylosing spondylitis. TCRdb reprocessed the 5' RACE reads via MiXCR and lists one record per CDR3 protein. The table records approximately 150,000 distinct CDR3 sequences, around a third of them present only once. Material for sequencing was synovial fluid, either unsorted or a sorted T cell fraction (not recorded which). The receptors derive from a male donor with ankylosing spondylitis.

This clonotype was recorded a few times. The rearrangement links TRBV20-1 to TRBJ1-2; TRBD1 agrees at 9 bases. The CDR3 is made up of 14 amino acids. Germline CDR1 is DFQATT and CDR2 is SNEGSKA (reference sequence). J gave up 4 bases and V 2 bases, and 5 bases lay outside the gene matches. CDR3 nucleotide sequence: TGCAGTGCTAGAATGACAGGGGGTGTCTATGGCTACACCTTC. Protein product: CSARMTGGVYGYTF.

V usage is TRBV20-1 and J usage is TRBJ2-3; no definite D call. Germline assignment: CDR1 DFQATT and CDR2 SNEGSKA (reference sequence). The CDR3 is 13 residues long. The V gene lost 6 bases and the J gene lost 4 bases, with 14 bases spanning the gap. CDR3 DNA: TGCAGTGCGGAACTTATCGGGTCAGATACGCAGTATTTT. Residues: CSAELIGSDTQYF.

V gene TRBV20-1 combines with J gene TRBJ1-1; D is undetermined. The germline CDR1 and CDR2 sequences are DFQATT and SNEGSKA (reference sequence). V gave up 1 base and J gave up 4 bases, with 10 bases separating them. The CDR3 totals 13 residues. The CDR3 sequence: CSARAAGLTEAFF. CDR3 nucleotide sequence: TGCAGTGCTAGAGCGGCTGGGCTCACTGAAGCTTTCTTT.

CDR3 loop: CATSDSRSSEQYF. The CDR3 bases are TGTGCCACCAGTGATTCGAGGAGTTCCGAGCAGTACTTC. J is TRBJ2-7 and V is TRBV24-1; no reliable D call. The CDR3 contains 13 residues. Germline loops: CDR1 KGHDR, CDR2 SFDVKD. Trimming shortened V by 2 bases and J by 6 bases, and 10 bases separated the two germline ends.

This clonotype came up a few times. V usage is TRBV9 and J usage is TRBJ1-2; D is undetermined. The germline V gene encodes CDR1 SGDLS and CDR2 YYNGEE. V lost 0 bases and J lost 5, with 11 bases in between. This CDR3 region has 14 residues. The CDR3 region has the DNA TGTGCCAGCAGCGTAGGGGAGGAGATGTATGGCTACACCTTC. It is translated as CASSVGEEMYGYTF.

By frequency in the sample, this clonotype is medium-sized. The V and J genes are TRBV30 and TRBJ1-1; the D gene is possibly TRBD1 (5 bases). This CDR3 is 12 amino acids long. Per germline, CDR1 GTSNPN and CDR2 SVGIG (reference sequence). The V end lost 2 bases, the J end lost 5 bases, and 9 bases lay between the germline ends. The CDR3 loop is CAWSTGGTEAFF. Here the CDR3 DNA reads TGTGCCTGGAGTACTGGGGGGACTGAAGCTTTCTTT.

This clonotype has only a few counts. The chain has TRBV4-3 and TRBJ2-1; D uncertain. The CDR3 has 15 amino acids. From germline, CDR1 is LGHNA and CDR2 YSLEER. Trimming removed 0 bases at V and 6 bases at J, with 12 bases between. The CDR3 protein is CASSQEISKGNEQFF. CDR3 coding DNA: TGCGCCAGCAGCCAAGAAATTAGTAAGGGCAATGAGCAGTTCTTC.

This clonotype appeared many times. The chain combines TRBV29-1 with TRBJ2-7, with a possible D match to TRBD1 (6 bases). The V gene's germline CDR1 is SQVTM and CDR2 ANQGSEA. The CDR3 is 13 residues long. V lost 4 bases to trimming and J lost 7 bases, with 17 bases between them. DNA of the CDR3: TGCAGCGTTGGTAAAGGGACATTGGGGGAGCAGTACTTC. It is translated as CSVGKGTLGEQYF.

The rearrangement joins TRBV4-1 to TRBJ1-5, with D possibly TRBD1 on 6 matching bases. CDR3 size: 19 residues. Trimming removed 8 bases from V and 1 base from J, with 27 bases in between. Per germline, CDR1 MGHRA and CDR2 YSYEKL. DNA of the CDR3: TGCGCCAGCCTTCTCAGGTATCGACAGGCCATCCCAAGCAATCAGCCCCAGCATTTT. As protein: CASLLRYRQAIPSNQPQHF.

This clonotype was observed a handful of times. The V call is TRBV20-1, the J call TRBJ2-3; 13 bases match TRBD2. This CDR3 contains 16 residues. Trimming took 1 base from V and 4 from J; bases not matched to a gene: 5. The V gene's germline CDR1 is DFQATT and CDR2 SNEGSKA (reference sequence). The CDR3 spells CSARGTSGGTSDTQYF. The CDR3, as DNA: TGCAGTGCTAGAGGGACTAGCGGGGGAACGTCAGATACGCAGTATTTT.

The chain is built from TRBV2 and TRBJ1-2; TRBD1 is a possible D gene (5 bases). Trimming took off 2 bases at V and 4 bases at J, with 8 bases between the two ends. CDR1 and CDR2 (germline): SNHLY, FYNNEI. This CDR3 is 13 amino acids long. CDR3 region: CASSEQGSYGYTF. The DNA for the CDR3 is TGTGCCAGCAGTGAACAGGGAAGCTATGGCTACACCTTC. The full variable domain, with the rest looked up from reference TRBV2 and TRBJ1-2, is EPEVTQTPSHQVTQMGQEVILRCVPISNHLYFYWYRQILGQKVEFLVSFYNNEISEKSEIFDDQFSVERPDGSNFTLKIRSTKLEDSAMYFCASSEQGSYGYTFGSGTRLTVV.

By frequency in the sample, this clonotype is medium-sized. The rearrangement joins TRBV20-1 to TRBJ2-5; possibly TRBD2 for D (6 bases). In germline, CDR1 is DFQATT, CDR2 SNEGSKA (reference sequence). The CDR3 consists of 13 residues. V lost 7 bases and J lost 0, with 12 bases in between. The CDR3 nucleotides read TGCAGTGGGAGGGCGAGAAACCAAGAGACCCAGTACTTC. This sequence encodes CSGRARNQETQYF.

This clonotype appeared many times. This chain joins TRBV20-1 and TRBJ1-1; TRBD1 matches 10 bases. The CDR3 has 16 residues. Germline CDR1 and CDR2: DFQATT and SNEGSKA (reference sequence). Unmatched junction bases numbered 7, after V lost 3 bases and J lost 0 bases. For the CDR3, the DNA is TGCAGTGCTAGCAGACAGGGGGCGATCATGAACACTGAAGCTTTCTTT. Residues: CSASRQGAIMNTEAFF.

The chain combines TRBV2 with TRBJ2-5, with D uncertain. This CDR3 spans 12 amino acids. The ends were cut back, 3 bases at V and 2 bases at J, with 4 bases in the middle. Germline values: CDR1 SNHLY, CDR2 FYNNEI. Here the CDR3 reads CASSDGQETQYF. CDR3 DNA: TGTGCCAGCAGTGACGGGCAAGAGACCCAGTACTTC.

The chain combines TRBV7-3 with TRBJ2-1; D perhaps matches TRBD2 (5 bases). The CDR3 has 12 amino acids. Trimming shortened V by 6 bases and J by 7 bases, and 10 bases separated the two germline ends. Germline V lookup: CDR1 SGHTA, CDR2 FQGTGA. The CDR3 here is CASRYTGNEQFF. DNA for the CDR3: TGTGCCAGCAGGTACACGGGGAATGAGCAGTTCTTC.

This clonotype was picked up a small number of times. V usage is TRBV12-3 or TRBV12-4 and J usage is TRBJ1-2; D gene unclear. This CDR3 contains 13 residues. Deletions cut 7 bases from V and 4 bases from J, with 13 bases between. The CDR3, as DNA: TGTGCCAGCAACAAGGACCAGGTCTATGGCTACACCTTC. Protein product: CASNKDQVYGYTF.

This clonotype was seen a handful of times. The chain employs TRBV12-3 or TRBV12-4 and TRBJ2-7, with 9 nucleotides matching TRBD2. Trimming cost V 6 bases and J 2 bases; bases outside gene matches: 5. The CDR3 consists of 14 residues. Here the CDR3 DNA reads TGTGCCAGCAGATCGGGCGGGAGGGCCTACGAGCAGTACTTC. As protein: CASRSGGRAYEQYF.

The chain uses TRBV10-3 and TRBJ2-3; D is perhaps TRBD1 (5 bases). With 4 bases removed from V and 2 bases from J, the gap between germline ends came to 10 bases. This CDR3 has 14 residues. The germline V gene has CDR1 ENHRY and CDR2 SYGVKD. CDR3 residues: CAISGGRDTDTQYF. The CDR3 DNA sequence: TGTGCCATCAGTGGGGGCAGGGACACAGATACGCAGTATTTT.